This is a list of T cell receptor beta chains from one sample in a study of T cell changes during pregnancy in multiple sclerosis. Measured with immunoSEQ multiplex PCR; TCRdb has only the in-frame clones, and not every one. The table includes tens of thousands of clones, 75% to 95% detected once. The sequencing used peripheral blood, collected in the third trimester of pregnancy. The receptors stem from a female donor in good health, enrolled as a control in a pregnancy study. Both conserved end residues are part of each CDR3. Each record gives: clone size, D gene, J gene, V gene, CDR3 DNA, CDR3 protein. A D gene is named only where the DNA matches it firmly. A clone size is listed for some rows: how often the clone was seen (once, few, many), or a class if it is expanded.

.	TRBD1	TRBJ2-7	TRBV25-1	TGTGCCAGCAGTGATGCCGGGACAGGGAGGCACGAGCAGTACTTC	CASSDAGTGRHEQYF
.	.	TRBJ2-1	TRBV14	TGTGCCAGCAGCCCCTTATCTAATGAGCAGTTCTTC	CASSPLSNEQFF
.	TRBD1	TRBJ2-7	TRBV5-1	TGCGCCAGCAGCTCACAGGGGGATGCCCTGTACGAGCAGTACTTC	CASSSQGDALYEQYF
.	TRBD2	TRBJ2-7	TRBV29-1	TGCAGCGTTGAAGCGGTAGCGGGGCCCTACGAGCAGTACTTC	CSVEAVAGPYEQYF
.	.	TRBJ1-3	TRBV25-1	TGTGCCAGCAGTTTAACAGGTCGCCCAATGGGAAACACCATATATTTT	CASSLTGRPMGNTIYF
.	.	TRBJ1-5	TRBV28	TGTGCCAGCAGTTTAGTTAATAGCAATCAGCCCCAGCATTTT	CASSLVNSNQPQHF
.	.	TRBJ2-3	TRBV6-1	TGTGCCAGCAGAGGGACTAGCACAGATACGCAGTATTTT	CASRGTSTDTQYF
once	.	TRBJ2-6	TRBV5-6	TGTGCCAGCAGCTTGATAAAAGGCCAGGGATGGTCTGGGGCCAACGTCCTGACTTTC	CASSLIKGQGWSGANVLTF
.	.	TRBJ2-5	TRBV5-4	TGTGCCAGCGGCCTCGAAATTCAAGAGACCCAGTACTTC	CASGLEIQETQYF
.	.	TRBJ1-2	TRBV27	TGTGCCAGCAGGGAGGACGGGAGACTCTTCTATGGCTACACCTTC	CASREDGRLFYGYTF
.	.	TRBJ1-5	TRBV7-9	TGTGCCAGCAGCTCTACGGAGGTACTTCAGCCCCAGCATTTT	CASSSTEVLQPQHF